This entry features one T cell receptor beta chain sequence. Its antigen has not been determined. The input lacks base qualities; no much larger clone sits a single base away. The data were taken from a study of blood T cell repertoires in COVID-19 (dated by TCRdb to 2019 to 2021). Context from the whole study: The collaborator samples originated in the United States, Italy and Spain and spanned the acute and convalescent phases of COVID-19. Where available, HLA class I and class II types were taken from metadata supplied by the sample provider and were not determined by assay-based typing. The sample metadata nearly always contained a de-identified subject ID, COVID-19 status, age in years and sex. The samples were drawn from the first 160 participants of the ongoing ImmuneRACE study and from some 1,300 subjects provided by 6 global collaborators. A freely available public database, intended as a resource for researchers studying the immune response to SARS-CoV-2, is where the repertoires were released. The material from the prospective study consisted of cDNA or gDNA derived from T cells, B-cell-depleted T cells, or PBMCs. The dataset comprised deeply sampled blood TCRbeta repertoires from subjects exposed to, actively infected with, or recovered from COVID-19. What the authors observed across the whole study: The quantity of clinical and demographic metadata differed by source and by participant and was supplied without curation.

The collaborating institutions used their own protocols to collect whole blood in K2EDTA tubes. For TCRbeta analysis, collaborator samples were shipped as frozen whole blood, as isolated PBMCs, or as DNA extracted from either sample type. The immunoSEQ Assay, a bias-controlled multiplex PCR, was used to amplify TCRbeta CDR3 regions from genomic DNA. The paper's processing steps were these. The number of nucleated cells in each sample was estimated from the amplification of reference gene primers within the assay. To quantify the absolute abundance of each unique TCRbeta CDR3 rearrangement, sequence reads were collapsed and filtered. For each sample, productive Simpson clonality was calculated as the square root of Simpson's diversity index over productive rearrangements. In its TCRdb copy, this immuneACCESS table keeps in-frame sequences only and misses some clones. Where compared with another copy, unresolved V genes explain less than half of these, and the others have no known cause. V and J calls and clone size are copied from that table; D and trimming were computed from the DNA. The sample yields over 100,000 clones; 87% were counted once. The biggest ten clones account for 2% to 3% of the sample.

From a lookup of the germline V gene, CDR1 and CDR2 are MNHNS and SASEGT. The CDR3 goes from the cysteine to the phenylalanine over 14 residues. Left in the record is the CDR3 DNA by itself, 42 bases read in frame from the first base. For this chain, trimming is 2 bases at the V end and 8 bases at the J end, and the number of junction bases without a gene match is 6. Sequencing was performed on peripheral blood. This TCR came from a man aged 50 or older with active COVID-19. The chain is assembled from TRBV6-1 and TRBJ2-1, with 7 bases matching TRBD2. At the DNA level, the sequence is TGTGCCAGCAGTGAAAGTGGGGCGGGGGATGAGCAGTTCTTC. This translates into CASSESGAGDEQFF.